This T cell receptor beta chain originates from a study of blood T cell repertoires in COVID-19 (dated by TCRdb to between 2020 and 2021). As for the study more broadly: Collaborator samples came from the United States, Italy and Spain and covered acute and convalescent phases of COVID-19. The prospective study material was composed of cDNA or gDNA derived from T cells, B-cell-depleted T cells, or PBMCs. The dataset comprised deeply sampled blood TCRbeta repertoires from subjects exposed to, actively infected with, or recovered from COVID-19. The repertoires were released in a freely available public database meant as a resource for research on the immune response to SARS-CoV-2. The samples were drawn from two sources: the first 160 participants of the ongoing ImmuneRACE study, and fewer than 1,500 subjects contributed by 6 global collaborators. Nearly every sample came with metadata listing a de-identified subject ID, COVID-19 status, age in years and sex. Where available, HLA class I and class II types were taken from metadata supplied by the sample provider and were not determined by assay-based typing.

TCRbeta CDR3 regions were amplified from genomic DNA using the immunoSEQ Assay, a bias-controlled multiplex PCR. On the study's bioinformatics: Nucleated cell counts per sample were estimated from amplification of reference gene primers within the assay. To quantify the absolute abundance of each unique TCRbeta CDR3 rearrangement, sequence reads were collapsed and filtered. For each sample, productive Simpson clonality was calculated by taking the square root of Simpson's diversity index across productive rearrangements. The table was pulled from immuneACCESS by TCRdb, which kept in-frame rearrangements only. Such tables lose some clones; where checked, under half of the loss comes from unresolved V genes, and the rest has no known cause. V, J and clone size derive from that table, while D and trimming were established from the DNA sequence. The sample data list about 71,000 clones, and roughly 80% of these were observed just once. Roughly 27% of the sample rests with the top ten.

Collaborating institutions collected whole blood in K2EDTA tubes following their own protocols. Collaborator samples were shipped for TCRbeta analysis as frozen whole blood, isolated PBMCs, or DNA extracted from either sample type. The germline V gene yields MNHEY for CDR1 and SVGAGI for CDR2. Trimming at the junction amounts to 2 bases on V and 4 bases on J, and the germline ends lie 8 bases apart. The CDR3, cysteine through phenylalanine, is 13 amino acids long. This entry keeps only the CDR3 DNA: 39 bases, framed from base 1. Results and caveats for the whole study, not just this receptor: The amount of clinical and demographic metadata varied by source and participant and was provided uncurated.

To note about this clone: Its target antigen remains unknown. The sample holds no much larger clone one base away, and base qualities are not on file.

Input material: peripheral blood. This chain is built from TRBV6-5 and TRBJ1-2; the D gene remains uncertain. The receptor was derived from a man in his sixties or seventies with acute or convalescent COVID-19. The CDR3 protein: CASSYRESYGYTF. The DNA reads TGTGCCAGCAGTTACCGGGAAAGCTATGGCTACACCTTC.